This T cell receptor beta chain stems from a study of T cells in Graves' hyperthyroidism and ophthalmopathy. TCR beta CDR3 regions were amplified from RNA. During a first-round RT-PCR of the TCR CDR3, the HTBI primer set was used. One entry per CDR3 protein results from TCRdb running MiXCR on the multiplex PCR reads. This table has around 580,000 distinct CDR3 sequences, roughly 46% appearing once. Germline V CDR1 and CDR2: SGHDT, YYEEEE. This CDR3 is built from 15 residues. Findings of the study overall: Most thyroid clonotypes expanded above 0.001 appeared in blood too.

In regard to this clonotype: Its antigen is not known. A single base separates this from a much larger clone, so it may be a read error.

The clonotype comes from a woman under 30 with Graves' hyperthyroidism. The rearrangement links TRBV5-6 to TRBJ1-4; no definite D call. Material: peripheral blood or thyroid tissue (not recorded which). The CDR3 loop is CAGSLRRGTNEKLFF. The CDR3 region has the DNA TGTGCCGGCAGCTTGCGCCGGGGAACTAATGAAAAACTGTTTTTT.